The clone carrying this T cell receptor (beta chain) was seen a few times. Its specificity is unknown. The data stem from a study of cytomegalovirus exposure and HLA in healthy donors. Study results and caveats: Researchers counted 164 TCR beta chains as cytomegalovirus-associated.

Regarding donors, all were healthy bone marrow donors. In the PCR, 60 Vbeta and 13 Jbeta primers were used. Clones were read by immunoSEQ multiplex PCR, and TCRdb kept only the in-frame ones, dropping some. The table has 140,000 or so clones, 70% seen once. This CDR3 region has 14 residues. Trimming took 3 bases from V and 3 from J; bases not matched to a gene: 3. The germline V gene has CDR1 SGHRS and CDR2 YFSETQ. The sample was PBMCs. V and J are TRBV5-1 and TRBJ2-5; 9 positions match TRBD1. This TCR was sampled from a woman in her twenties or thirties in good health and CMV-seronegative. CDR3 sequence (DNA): TGCGCCAGCAGCTCCCGGACAGGGGAAGAGACCCAGTACTTC. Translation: CASSSRTGEETQYF.